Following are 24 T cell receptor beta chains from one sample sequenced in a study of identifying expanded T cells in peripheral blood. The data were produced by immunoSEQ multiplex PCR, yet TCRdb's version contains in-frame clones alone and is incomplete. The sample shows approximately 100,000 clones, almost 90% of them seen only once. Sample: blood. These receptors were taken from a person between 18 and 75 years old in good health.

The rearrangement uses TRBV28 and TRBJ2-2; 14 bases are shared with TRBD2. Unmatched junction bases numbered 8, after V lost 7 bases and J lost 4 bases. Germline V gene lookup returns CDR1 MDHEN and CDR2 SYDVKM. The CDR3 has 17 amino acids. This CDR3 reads CASTLGTSGSSTGELFF. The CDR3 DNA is TGTGCCAGCACGCTCGGGACTAGCGGGAGTTCCACCGGGGAGCTGTTTTTT.

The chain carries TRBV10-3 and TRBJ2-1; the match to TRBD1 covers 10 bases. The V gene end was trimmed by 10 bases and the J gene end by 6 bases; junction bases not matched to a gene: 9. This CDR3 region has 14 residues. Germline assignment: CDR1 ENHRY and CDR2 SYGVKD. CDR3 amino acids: CATYRDRGVNEQFF. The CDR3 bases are TGTGCCACCTACCGGGACAGGGGCGTCAATGAGCAGTTCTTC.

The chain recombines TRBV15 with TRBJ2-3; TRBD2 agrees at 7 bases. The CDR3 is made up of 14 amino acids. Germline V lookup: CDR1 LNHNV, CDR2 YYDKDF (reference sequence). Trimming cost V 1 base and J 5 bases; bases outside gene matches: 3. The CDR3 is CATSRGTGGDTQYF. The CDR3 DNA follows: TGTGCCACCAGCAGAGGTACGGGAGGAGATACGCAGTATTTT.

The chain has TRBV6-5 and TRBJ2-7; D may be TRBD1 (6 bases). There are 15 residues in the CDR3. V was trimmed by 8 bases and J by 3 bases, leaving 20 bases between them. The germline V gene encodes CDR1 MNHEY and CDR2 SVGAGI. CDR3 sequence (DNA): TGTGCCAGCTCTACCGGACAGACTAAACGCTACGAGCAGTACTTC. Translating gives CASSTGQTKRYEQYF.

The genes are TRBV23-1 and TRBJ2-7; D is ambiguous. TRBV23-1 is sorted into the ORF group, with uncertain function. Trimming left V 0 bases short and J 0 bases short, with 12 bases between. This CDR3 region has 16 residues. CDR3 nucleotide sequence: TGCGCCAGCAGTCAATCGCTGGGTTATAGCTCCTACGAGCAGTACTTC. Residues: CASSQSLGYSSYEQYF.

CDR3 sequence (DNA): TGTGCCAGCAAGCTTCGGGAGTGGACAGGTTTCGATGAGCAGTTCTTC. Translation gives CASKLREWTGFDEQFF. The chain joins TRBV7-9 to TRBJ2-1; D is possibly TRBD1 (7 bases). Germline CDR1 SEHNR, CDR2 FQNEAQ (reference sequence). V was clipped by 7 bases and J by 8 bases, with 24 bases between them. CDR3 size: 16 residues. The entire variable domain, with the rest obtained from reference TRBV7-9 and TRBJ2-1, is as follows: DTGVSQNPRHKITKRGQNVTFRCDPISEHNRLYWYRQTLGQGPEFLTYFQNEAQLEKSRLLSDRFSAERPKGSFSTLEIQRTEQGDSAMYLCASKLREWTGFDEQFFGPGTRLTVL.

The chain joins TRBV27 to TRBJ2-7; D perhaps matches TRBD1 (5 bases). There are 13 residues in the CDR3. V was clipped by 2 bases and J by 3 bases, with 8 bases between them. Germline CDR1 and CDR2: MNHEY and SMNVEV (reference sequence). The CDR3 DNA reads TGTGCCAGCAGTTTAGCAGGGATCTACGAGCAGTACTTC. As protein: CASSLAGIYEQYF.

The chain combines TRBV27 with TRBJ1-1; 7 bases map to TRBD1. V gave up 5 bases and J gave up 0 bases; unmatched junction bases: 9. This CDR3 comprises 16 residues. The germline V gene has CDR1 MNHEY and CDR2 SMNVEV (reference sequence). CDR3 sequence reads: CASSVGQTFMNTEAFF. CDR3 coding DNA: TGTGCCAGCAGTGTGGGACAGACCTTTATGAACACTGAAGCTTTCTTT.

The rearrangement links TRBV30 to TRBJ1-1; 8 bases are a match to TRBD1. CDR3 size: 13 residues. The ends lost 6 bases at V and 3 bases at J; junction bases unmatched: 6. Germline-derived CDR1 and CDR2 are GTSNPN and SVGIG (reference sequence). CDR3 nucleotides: TGTGCCTGTGACAGGGGAGGGGACACTGAAGCTTTCTTT. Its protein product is CACDRGGDTEAFF.

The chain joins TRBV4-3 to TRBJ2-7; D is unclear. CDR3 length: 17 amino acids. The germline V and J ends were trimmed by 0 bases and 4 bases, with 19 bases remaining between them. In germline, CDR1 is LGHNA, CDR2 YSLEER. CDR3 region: CASSQDSSTSDPYEQYF. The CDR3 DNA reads TGCGCCAGCAGCCAAGATTCTTCCACCTCAGATCCGTACGAGCAGTACTTC.

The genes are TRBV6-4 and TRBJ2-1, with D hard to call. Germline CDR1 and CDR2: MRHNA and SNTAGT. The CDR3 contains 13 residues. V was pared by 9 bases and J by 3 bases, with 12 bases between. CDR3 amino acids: CASGSTHYNEQFF. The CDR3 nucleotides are TGTGCCAGTGGGTCGACACACTACAATGAGCAGTTCTTC.

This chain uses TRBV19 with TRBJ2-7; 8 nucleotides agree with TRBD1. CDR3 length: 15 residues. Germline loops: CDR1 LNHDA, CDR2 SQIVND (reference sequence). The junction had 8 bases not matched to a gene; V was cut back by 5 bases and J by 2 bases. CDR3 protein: CASSPAGRGPYEQYF. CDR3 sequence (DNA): TGTGCCAGTAGTCCAGCGGGCAGGGGGCCCTACGAGCAGTACTTC.

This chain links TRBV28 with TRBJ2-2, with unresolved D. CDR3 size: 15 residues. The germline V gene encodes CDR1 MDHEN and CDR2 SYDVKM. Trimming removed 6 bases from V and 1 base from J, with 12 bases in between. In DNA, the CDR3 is TGTGCCAGCAGGTTGGGCCGACAGAACACCGGGGAGCTGTTTTTT. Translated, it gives CASRLGRQNTGELFF.

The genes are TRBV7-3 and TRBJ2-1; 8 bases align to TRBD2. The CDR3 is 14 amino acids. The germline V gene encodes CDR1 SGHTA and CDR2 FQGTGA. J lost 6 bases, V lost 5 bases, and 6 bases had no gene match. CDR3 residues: CASSPGLVPNEQFF. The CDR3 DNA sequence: TGTGCCAGCAGCCCGGGACTAGTACCCAATGAGCAGTTCTTC.

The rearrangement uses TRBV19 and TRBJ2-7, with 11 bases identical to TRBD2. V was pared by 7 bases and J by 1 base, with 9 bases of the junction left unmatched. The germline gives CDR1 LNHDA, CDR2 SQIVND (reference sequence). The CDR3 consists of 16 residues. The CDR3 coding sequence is TGTGCCAGTACCCCCTCGGGACTAGCGGCTTCCTACGAGCAGTACTTC. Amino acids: CASTPSGLAASYEQYF. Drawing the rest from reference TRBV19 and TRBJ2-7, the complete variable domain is DGGITQSPKYLFRKEGQNVTLSCEQNLNHDAMYWYRQDPGQGLRLIYYSQIVNDFQKGDIAEGYSVSREKKESFPLTVTSAQKNPTAFYLCASTPSGLAASYEQYFGPGTRLTVT.

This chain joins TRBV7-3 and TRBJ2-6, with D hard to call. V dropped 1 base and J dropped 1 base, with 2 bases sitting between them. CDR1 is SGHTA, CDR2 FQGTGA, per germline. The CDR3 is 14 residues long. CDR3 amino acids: CASSLRSGANVLTF. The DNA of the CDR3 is TGTGCCAGCAGCTTAAGGTCTGGGGCCAACGTCCTGACTTTC. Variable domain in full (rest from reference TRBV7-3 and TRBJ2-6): GAGVSQTPSNKVTEKGKYVELRCDPISGHTALYWYRQSLGQGPEFLIYFQGTGAADDSGLPNDRFFAVRPEGSVSTLKIQRTERGDSAVYLCASSLRSGANVLTFGAGSRLTVL.

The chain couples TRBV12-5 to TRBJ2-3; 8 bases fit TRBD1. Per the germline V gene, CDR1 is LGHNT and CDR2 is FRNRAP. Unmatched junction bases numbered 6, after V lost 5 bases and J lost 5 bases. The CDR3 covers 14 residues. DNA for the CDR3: TGTGCTAGTGGTCCAGGACAGGGTATAGATACGCAGTATTTT. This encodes CASGPGQGIDTQYF. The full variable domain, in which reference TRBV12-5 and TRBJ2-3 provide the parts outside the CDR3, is DARVTQTPRHKVTEMGQEVTMRCQPILGHNTVFWYRQTMMQGLELLAYFRNRAPLDDSGMPKDRFSAEMPDATLATLKIQPSEPRDSAVYFCASGPGQGIDTQYFGPGTRLTVL.

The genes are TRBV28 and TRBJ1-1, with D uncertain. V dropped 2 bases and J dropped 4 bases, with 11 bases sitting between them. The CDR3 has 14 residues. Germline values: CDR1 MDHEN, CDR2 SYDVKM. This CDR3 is CASSLMGGGTEAFF. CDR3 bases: TGTGCCAGCAGTTTAATGGGAGGCGGCACTGAAGCTTTCTTT.

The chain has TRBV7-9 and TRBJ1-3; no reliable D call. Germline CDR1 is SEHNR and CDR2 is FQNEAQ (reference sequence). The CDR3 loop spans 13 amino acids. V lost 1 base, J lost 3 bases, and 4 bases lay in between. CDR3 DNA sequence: TGTGCCAGCAGCTTAGTTCTTGGAAACACCATATATTTT. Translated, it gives CASSLVLGNTIYF.

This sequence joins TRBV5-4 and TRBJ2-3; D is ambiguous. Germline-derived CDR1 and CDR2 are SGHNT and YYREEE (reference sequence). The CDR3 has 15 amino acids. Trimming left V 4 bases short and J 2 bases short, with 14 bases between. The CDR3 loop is CASSPIRADTDTQYF. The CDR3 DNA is TGTGCCAGCAGCCCGATTCGGGCGGACACAGATACGCAGTATTTT. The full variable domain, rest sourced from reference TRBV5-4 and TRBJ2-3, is ETGVTQSPTHLIKTRGQQVTLRCSSQSGHNTVSWYQQALGQGPQFIFQYYREEENGRGNFPPRFSGLQFPNYSSELNVNALELDDSALYLCASSPIRADTDTQYFGPGTRLTVL.

The CDR3 DNA reads as TGTGCCAGCAGCTCGCCGGGACTAGCGGGGGCCTACGAGCAGTACTTC. Amino acids: CASSSPGLAGAYEQYF. The V gene is TRBV11-2, the J gene TRBJ2-7; TRBD2 agrees at 14 bases. The ends lost 4 bases at V and 2 bases at J; junction bases unmatched: 4. The CDR3 consists of 16 residues. CDR1 SGHAT and CDR2 FQNNGV come from the germline V gene. The full variable domain, with the rest looked up from reference TRBV11-2 and TRBJ2-7, is EAGVAQSPRYKIIEKRQSVAFWCNPISGHATLYWYQQILGQGPKLLIQFQNNGVVDDSQLPKDRFSAERLKGVDSTLKIQPAKLEDSAVYLCASSSPGLAGAYEQYFGPGTRLTVT.

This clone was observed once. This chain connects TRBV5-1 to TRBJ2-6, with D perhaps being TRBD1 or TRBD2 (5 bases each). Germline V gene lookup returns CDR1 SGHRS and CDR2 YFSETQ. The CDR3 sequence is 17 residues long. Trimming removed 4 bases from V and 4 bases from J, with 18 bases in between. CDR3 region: CASSPLVSGAGANVLTF. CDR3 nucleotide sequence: TGCGCCAGCAGCCCCCTTGTATCCGGGGCAGGGGCCAACGTCCTGACTTTC.

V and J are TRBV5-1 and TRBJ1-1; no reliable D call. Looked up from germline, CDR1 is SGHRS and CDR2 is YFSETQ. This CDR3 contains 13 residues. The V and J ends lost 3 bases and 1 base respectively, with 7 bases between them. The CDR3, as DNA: TGCGCCAGCAGCTCTGACGGGAACACTGAAGCTTTCTTT. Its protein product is CASSSDGNTEAFF.

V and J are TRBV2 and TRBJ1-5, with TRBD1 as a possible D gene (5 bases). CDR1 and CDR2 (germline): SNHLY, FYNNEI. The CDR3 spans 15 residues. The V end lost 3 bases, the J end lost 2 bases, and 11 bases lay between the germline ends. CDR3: CASSEGVVRNQPQHF. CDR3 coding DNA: TGTGCCAGCAGTGAGGGGGTAGTGCGCAATCAGCCCCAGCATTTT.